The sequence of this T cell receptor (beta chain) was determined in a study of PD-1 blockade in classical Hodgkin lymphoma. Every one of the patients relapsed after autologous stem cell transplantation (brentuximab vedotin exposure was variable). The protocol was immunoSEQ multiplex PCR, while the TCRdb copy is restricted to in-frame clones and leaves out a portion. The data show approximately 25,000 clones, almost 70% seen once. CDR1 and CDR2 (germline): SGHVS, FQNEAQ. Trimming removed 5 bases from V and 8 bases from J; junction bases left unmatched: 8. This CDR3 is built from 13 residues. The gene calls are TRBV7-8 and TRBJ1-2; 7 bases align to TRBD1. Specimen: peripheral blood mononuclear cells (PBMCs), collected at baseline. The receptor's source is a human donor with classical Hodgkin lymphoma. CDR3 in DNA: TGTGCCAGCAGCACCCGAACAGGGGACGGCTACACCTTC. It codes for CASSTRTGDGYTF. Together with reference TRBV7-8 and TRBJ1-2, the CDR3 gives the full variable domain: GAGVSQSPRYKVAKRGQDVALRCDPISGHVSLFWYQQALGQGPEFLTYFQNEAQLDKSGLPSDRFFAERPEGSVSTLKIQRTQQEDSAVYLCASSTRTGDGYTFGSGTRLTVV.